What follows are 17 T cell receptor beta chains derived from one specimen sequenced in a study of identical twins. MiXCR, run by TCRdb on the 5' RACE reads, gives a single entry per CDR3 protein. The data contain about 690,000 distinct CDR3 sequences, approximately 22% of them singletons. This sample also appeared in a second study, on T cells expressing NK-cell markers.

The sample comprised PBMCs. The receptors here all came from a woman between 18 and 29 years old in good health.

The rearrangement links TRBV7-6 to TRBJ2-5; tentative D call: TRBD2 (6 bases). CDR1 is SGHVS and CDR2 is FNYEAQ in the germline V gene. The V end lost 4 bases, the J end lost 5 bases, and 17 bases lay between the germline ends. The CDR3 extends over 15 amino acids. The CDR3 sequence: CASSSGWGSGETQYF. CDR3 nucleotides: TGTGCCAGCAGCTCCGGTTGGGGGAGCGGGGAGACCCAGTACTTC.

In its sample, this clonotype was seen a few times. This sequence joins TRBV6-2 or TRBV6-3 and TRBJ2-7, with D perhaps matching TRBD1 (5 bases). CDR3 length equals 12 residues. V was clipped by 3 bases and J by 7 bases, with 10 bases between them. Germline V gene lookup returns CDR1 MNHEY and CDR2 SVGEGT. CDR3 DNA: TGTGCCAGCAGTTATGACAGCTGGGAGCAGTACTTC. Translated: CASSYDSWEQYF.

This clonotype occurred a few times. The chain links TRBV7-2 to TRBJ2-5; possibly TRBD2 for D (6 bases). The V gene lost 6 bases and the J gene lost 5 bases, with 25 bases spanning the gap. Germline loops: CDR1 SGHTA, CDR2 FQGNSA. The CDR3 totals 17 residues. The CDR3 here is CASSPWPAEGNEETQYF. DNA for the CDR3: TGTGCCAGCAGTCCCTGGCCCGCGGAGGGTAACGAGGAGACCCAGTACTTC. Combining the CDR3 with reference TRBV7-2 and TRBJ2-5 gives the whole variable domain GAGVSQSPSNKVTEKGKDVELRCDPISGHTALYWYRQSLGQGLEFLIYFQGNSAPDKSGLPSDRFSAERTGGSVSTLTIQRTQQEDSAVYLCASSPWPAEGNEETQYFGPGTRLLVL.

This clonotype was observed at least ten times. This chain uses TRBV20-1 with TRBJ2-7; the match to TRBD1 covers 8 bases. V lost 6 bases and J lost 3; bases outside the gene matches: 7. The CDR3 contains 13 residues. The germline CDR1 and CDR2 sequences are DFQATT and SNEGSKA (reference sequence). The CDR3 DNA follows: TGCAGTGCAGCCAGGACAGGGAGCTACGAGCAGTACTTC. Its protein product is CSAARTGSYEQYF.

This clonotype was detected only a few times. The chain combines TRBV12-3 or TRBV12-4 with TRBJ2-1; no clear D gene. CDR3 length: 10 amino acids. The V and J ends lost 1 base and 12 bases respectively, with 4 bases between them. Here the CDR3 DNA reads TGTGCCAGCAGTTTAGGTTGGCAGTTCTTC. Translated, it gives CASSLGWQFF.

This clonotype was seen only a few times. The J gene is TRBJ1-4, the V gene TRBV25-1, with no clear D. Trimming took 2 bases from V and 0 from J, leaving 7 bases between them. This CDR3 has 15 residues. The germline V gene encodes CDR1 MGHDK and CDR2 SYGVNS. The CDR3 protein is CASSEGGSTNEKLFF. In DNA, the CDR3 is TGTGCCAGCAGTGAAGGAGGATCAACTAATGAAAAACTGTTTTTT.

This clonotype was picked up a small number of times. The chain uses TRBV12-3 or TRBV12-4 and TRBJ2-5; 8 bases fit TRBD2. CDR3 length: 12 amino acids. V trimming: 6 bases; J trimming: 7 bases; junction bases outside the gene matches: 4. The CDR3 protein is CASSPAGGTQYF. CDR3 coding DNA: TGTGCCAGCAGCCCCGCGGGGGGGACCCAGTACTTC.

This clonotype was observed a few times. The chain couples TRBV15 to TRBJ1-1; TRBD1 might be the D (5 bases). With 5 bases removed from V and 1 base from J, the gap between germline ends came to 8 bases. Per germline, CDR1 LNHNV and CDR2 YYDKDF (reference sequence). The CDR3 spans 13 residues. CDR3 nucleotide sequence: TGTGCCACCAGCGGGGGGAGGAACACTGAAGCTTTCTTT. Residues: CATSGGRNTEAFF. Looking up the rest from reference TRBV15 and TRBJ1-1 gives the full variable domain: DAMVIQNPRYQVTQFGKPVTLSCSQTLNHNVMYWYQQKSSQAPKLLFHYYDKDFNNEADTPDNFQSRRPNTSFCFLDIRSPGLGDTAMYLCATSGGRNTEAFFGQGTRLTVV.

This clonotype appeared many times. The chain employs TRBV20-1 and TRBJ2-5; 8 positions match TRBD2. The CDR3 covers 14 residues. Germline V CDR1 and CDR2: DFQATT, SNEGSKA (reference sequence). CDR3 DNA: TGCAGCAGGGCGGGACTAGGGGTACAAGAGACCCAGTACTTC. Protein: CSRAGLGVQETQYF.

V and J are TRBV5-1 and TRBJ2-5; 9 bases align to TRBD1. Per the germline V gene, CDR1 is SGHRS and CDR2 is YFSETQ. CDR3 length: 15 amino acids. The junction had 8 bases not matched to a gene; V was cut back by 4 bases and J by 4 bases. CDR3 nucleotides: TGCGCCAGCAGCCCAAGCGGGACAGGGCTAGAGACCCAGTACTTC. This translates into CASSPSGTGLETQYF.

Many counts were recorded for this clonotype. V usage is TRBV4-3 and J usage is TRBJ2-7; D remains ambiguous. CDR3 length: 15 amino acids. Looked up from germline, CDR1 is LGHNA and CDR2 is YSLEER. V lost 0 bases and J lost 3, with 12 bases in between. CDR3 DNA: TGCGCCAGCAGCCAAGATTTGCGATCCAGCTACGAGCAGTACTTC. This encodes CASSQDLRSSYEQYF.

This clonotype was counted ten times or more. The rearrangement links TRBV12-3 or TRBV12-4 to TRBJ1-2; D is possibly TRBD1 (6 bases). CDR3 size: 13 residues. Trimming left V 7 bases short and J 8 bases short, with 17 bases between. The chain's CDR3 is CASTLAGAQGYTF. The CDR3 DNA is TGTGCCAGCACCCTGGCGGGGGCGCAGGGCTACACCTTC.

This clonotype was recorded at least ten times. This chain links TRBV5-6 with TRBJ1-3; D gene ambiguous. CDR1 SGHDT and CDR2 YYEEEE come from the germline V gene. This CDR3 has 12 amino acids. V lost 3 bases, J lost 7 bases, and 8 bases lay in between. This CDR3 is CASSYSRNTIYF. The DNA for the CDR3 is TGTGCCAGCAGCTACAGCAGGAACACCATATATTTT.

This sequence joins TRBV6-1 and TRBJ2-5, with 8 bases lining up with TRBD1. The CDR3 loop spans 15 amino acids. Germline CDR1 and CDR2: MNHNS and SASEGT. Unmatched junction bases numbered 6, after V lost 6 bases and J lost 0 bases. Here the CDR3 DNA reads TGTGCCAGCAGAACTGACAGGGGTTACCAAGAGACCCAGTACTTC. It yields the protein CASRTDRGYQETQYF.

The chain is built from TRBV20-1 and TRBJ1-2; 10 positions agree with TRBD1. Trimming at V came to 6 bases and at J to 6 bases, leaving 13 bases not matched to a gene. CDR3 size: 15 residues. From germline, CDR1 is DFQATT and CDR2 SNEGSKA (reference sequence). The CDR3 sequence: CSASTGGAGVHGYTF. CDR3 in DNA: TGCAGTGCCTCGACAGGGGGCGCAGGGGTTCATGGCTACACCTTC.

In this sample, this clonotype turned up many times. V is TRBV24-1 and J is TRBJ2-3; D is perhaps TRBD2 (6 bases). Trimming left V 7 bases short and J 3 bases short, with 16 bases between. The CDR3 consists of 15 residues. The germline gives CDR1 KGHDR, CDR2 SFDVKD. CDR3 sequence: CATRRPGRGTDTQYF. In DNA, the CDR3 is TGTGCCACCAGGCGCCCGGGACGGGGGACAGATACGCAGTATTTT.

This chain joins TRBV7-3 and TRBJ1-1, with 8 bases that match TRBD1. The ends lost 5 bases at V and 6 bases at J; junction bases unmatched: 11. CDR3 length: 15 amino acids. Germline V gene data show CDR1 as SGHTA and CDR2 as FQGTGA. CDR3 bases: TGTGCCAGCAGCATAAAAGGACAGGGAACCGCTGAAGCTTTCTTT. It yields the protein CASSIKGQGTAEAFF.